One sample yielded the 20 T cell receptor beta chains listed below, sequenced in a study of blood T cell repertoires in COVID-19. Method: immunoSEQ multiplex PCR; TCRdb's copy keeps in-frame clones and lacks some. The repertoire has about 240,000 clones, around 86% of them found once; the top ten carry over 9%. Specimen: peripheral blood. Receptors originate from a man older than 75 with acute or convalescent COVID-19.

The V gene is TRBV7-9, the J gene TRBJ1-1; 8 bases agree with TRBD1. Unmatched junction bases numbered 4, after V lost 3 bases and J lost 7 bases. From germline, CDR1 is SEHNR and CDR2 FQNEAQ (reference sequence). This CDR3 is built from 13 residues. As DNA, the CDR3 is TGTGCCAGCAGCTTGGACAGGGCGGGTGAAGCTTTCTTT. Encoded protein: CASSLDRAGEAFF. The whole variable domain, remainder taken from reference TRBV7-9 and TRBJ1-1, is DTGVSQNPRHKITKRGQNVTFRCDPISEHNRLYWYRQTLGQGPEFLTYFQNEAQLEKSRLLSDRFSAERPKGSFSTLEIQRTEQGDSAMYLCASSLDRAGEAFFGQGTRLTVV.

The chain uses TRBV24-1 and TRBJ2-1, with TRBD2 matching 7 bases. With 3 bases clipped from V and 8 bases from J, the junction kept 9 bases outside the gene matches. This CDR3 has 15 residues. Germline V gene sequence: CDR1 KGHDR, CDR2 SFDVKD. The CDR3 region has the DNA TGTGCCACCAGTGATCCTGCGGGGGTTCCGGATGAGCAGTTCTTC. This gives the protein CATSDPAGVPDEQFF.

The V gene is TRBV5-6, the J gene TRBJ2-1; D remains unclear. The CDR3 loop spans 13 amino acids. V gave up 5 bases and J gave up 4 bases, with 10 bases separating them. Per the germline V gene, CDR1 is SGHDT and CDR2 is YYEEEE. This chain's CDR3 is CASRTALYNEQFF. Written as DNA, the CDR3 is TGTGCCAGCAGAACCGCACTTTACAATGAGCAGTTCTTC.

The chain has TRBV4-2 and TRBJ2-6; TRBD1 is a possible D gene (5 bases). Germline CDR1 LGHNA, CDR2 YNFKEQ. The CDR3 runs 16 residues. Trimming shortened V by 1 base and J by 0 bases, and 7 bases separated the two germline ends. CDR3 amino acids: CASSQGQFSGANVLTF. CDR3 DNA: TGTGCCAGCAGCCAAGGACAGTTCTCTGGGGCCAACGTCCTGACTTTC.

This chain links TRBV28 with TRBJ1-6; weak D call: TRBD1 (6 bases). In germline, CDR1 is MDHEN, CDR2 SYDVKM. Trimming took 4 bases from V and 11 from J, leaving 12 bases between them. The CDR3 runs 13 residues. The CDR3, as DNA: TGTGCCAGCAGTTCTACCTGGACAGCACCCCTCCACTTT. Protein sequence: CASSSTWTAPLHF.

The chain recombines TRBV9 with TRBJ2-7; tentatively, D is TRBD1 (7 bases). The CDR3 loop spans 15 amino acids. Trimming removed 4 bases at V and 0 bases at J, with 14 bases between. Germline CDR1 and CDR2: SGDLS and YYNGEE. The CDR3 region is CASSFGGTASYEQYF. The CDR3 DNA is TGTGCCAGCAGCTTTGGGGGGACAGCCTCCTACGAGCAGTACTTC.

The genes are TRBV5-1 and TRBJ2-5; 10 bases are a match to TRBD1. CDR1 SGHRS and CDR2 YFSETQ come from the germline V gene. This CDR3 comprises 14 residues. J lost 4 bases, V lost 4 bases, and 4 bases had no gene match. CDR3 nucleotide sequence: TGCGCCAGCAGCGGGACAGGGGTTGTAGAGACCCAGTACTTC. Translated: CASSGTGVVETQYF.

This clone was seen just once. This chain uses TRBV28 with TRBJ1-5; TRBD1 matches at 9 bases. In germline, CDR1 is MDHEN, CDR2 SYDVKM. J lost 7 bases, V lost 6 bases, and 13 bases had no gene match. This CDR3 is built from 16 residues. CDR3 DNA: TGTGCCAGCAGCAATAACAGGGGGCCTGCAGGACAGCCCCAGCATTTT. It codes for CASSNNRGPAGQPQHF.

The rearrangement joins TRBV3-1 (or the pseudogene TRBV3-2) to TRBJ2-7, with a possible D match to TRBD2 (6 bases). The V gene's germline CDR1 is LGHDT and CDR2 YNNKEL (reference sequence). V was clipped by 1 base and J by 9 bases, with 13 bases between them. The CDR3 totals 13 residues. Here the CDR3 reads CASSQGMRDGQYF. DNA for the CDR3: TGTGCCAGCAGCCAAGGGATGCGGGACGGGCAGTACTTC.

The chain employs TRBV11-2 and TRBJ1-2; 9 positions agree with TRBD1. In germline, CDR1 is SGHAT, CDR2 FQNNGV. The CDR3 is made up of 15 amino acids. With 2 bases clipped from V and 2 bases from J, the junction kept 3 bases outside the gene matches. CDR3 sequence (DNA): TGTGCCAGCAGCTTAAGCGGGACAGGGAACTATGGCTACACCTTC. Translation gives CASSLSGTGNYGYTF.

This rearrangement joins TRBV15 to TRBJ1-2, with TRBD1 identical over 9 bases. Per the germline V gene, CDR1 is LNHNV and CDR2 is YYDKDF (reference sequence). Germline trimming cut 3 bases from V and 4 bases from J; bases unmatched to any gene: 9. The CDR3 contains 16 residues. The DNA of the CDR3 is TGTGCCACCAGCAGGGGACAGGGCCGGTGGGGCTATGGCTACACCTTC. This codes for CATSRGQGRWGYGYTF.

The chain joins TRBV6-5 to TRBJ2-7; TRBD1 is a possible D gene (5 bases). This CDR3 comprises 15 residues. The germline gives CDR1 MNHEY, CDR2 SVGAGI. V dropped 6 bases and J dropped 0 bases, with 15 bases sitting between them. CDR3 coding DNA: TGTGCCAGCAGAACAGGCCCCCTTAGCTCCTACGAGCAGTACTTC. The encoded protein is CASRTGPLSSYEQYF.

The CDR3 coding sequence is TGTGCCACCAGTGACCCGACAGGGGGCTATGGGGCCAACGTCCTGACTTTC. Translated, it gives CATSDPTGGYGANVLTF. The J gene is TRBJ2-6, the V gene TRBV24-1, with 10 bases aligning to TRBD1. The CDR3 is 17 residues long. The V gene end was trimmed by 4 bases and the J gene end by 3 bases; junction bases not matched to a gene: 5. Germline-derived CDR1 and CDR2 are KGHDR and SFDVKD.

The chain uses TRBV18 and TRBJ1-2; D is unresolved. Per the germline V gene, CDR1 is KGHSH and CDR2 is LQKENI. The germline V and J ends were trimmed by 2 bases and 4 bases, with 14 bases remaining between them. The CDR3 sequence is 15 residues long. Written as DNA, the CDR3 is TGTGCCAGCTCACCAATGGAGGGAGTCGGCTATGGCTACACCTTC. This codes for CASSPMEGVGYGYTF.

V usage is TRBV3-1 (or the pseudogene TRBV3-2) and J usage is TRBJ1-3, with D unclear. Trimming cost V 2 bases and J 1 base, with 9 bases left between them. This CDR3 is 15 amino acids long. The germline gives CDR1 LGHDT, CDR2 YNNKEL (reference sequence). The CDR3 bases are TGTGCCAGCAGCCAATCCGGAGGATCTGGAAACACCATATATTTT. This sequence encodes CASSQSGGSGNTIYF.

This clone was found a few times. The rearrangement joins TRBV28 to TRBJ2-2; TRBD2 is a possible D gene (5 bases). With 2 bases removed from V and 5 bases from J, the gap between germline ends came to 15 bases. This CDR3 comprises 16 residues. Germline loops: CDR1 MDHEN, CDR2 SYDVKM. The CDR3 is CASSLSAGMGTGELFF. Written as DNA, the CDR3 is TGTGCCAGCAGTTTAAGTGCCGGGATGGGGACCGGGGAGCTGTTTTTT.

The V call is TRBV5-6, the J call TRBJ1-4; 11 bases are shared with TRBD1. The CDR3 is made up of 14 amino acids. Germline CDR1 reads SGHDT; CDR2 reads YYEEEE. V lost 4 bases, J lost 11 bases, and 7 bases stayed unmatched. This CDR3 reads CASSGGTGGGKLFF. In DNA, the CDR3 is TGTGCCAGCAGCGGCGGGACAGGGGGTGGGAAACTGTTTTTT.

This clone has a handful of counts. The chain combines TRBV13 with TRBJ2-7; 9 positions agree with TRBD1. The germline V gene encodes CDR1 PRHDT and CDR2 FYEKMQ (reference sequence). The CDR3 contains 14 residues. After removal of 0 bases from V and 3 bases from J, the junction contained 0 bases not matched to a gene. The CDR3 DNA follows: TGTGCCAGCAGCTTAGGGACAGGGGGCTACGAGCAGTACTTC. Protein: CASSLGTGGYEQYF.

This clone occurred once. The rearrangement uses TRBV19 and TRBJ2-1; D is unclear. Trimming shortened V by 3 bases and J by 0 bases, and 9 bases separated the two germline ends. CDR1 is LNHDA, CDR2 SQIVND, per germline (reference sequence). The CDR3 extends over 15 amino acids. CDR3 nucleotides: TGTGCCAGTAGTATGCGGCGTAGCTCCTACAATGAGCAGTTCTTC. Its protein is CASSMRRSSYNEQFF.

The chain links TRBV18 to TRBJ1-5; 7 nucleotides line up with TRBD1. The CDR3 has 16 amino acids. V shed 0 bases, J shed 0 bases, and the junction held 2 bases outside the gene matches. CDR1 KGHSH and CDR2 LQKENI come from the germline V gene. Here the CDR3 reads CASSPPDRHSNQPQHF. CDR3 in DNA: TGTGCCAGCTCACCACCGGACAGGCATAGCAATCAGCCCCAGCATTTT. Full variable domain (remainder filled in from reference TRBV18 and TRBJ1-5): NAGVMQNPRHLVRRRGQEARLRCSPMKGHSHVYWYRQLPEEGLKFMVYLQKENIIDESGMPKERFSAEFPKEGPSILRIQQVVRGDSAAYFCASSPPDRHSNQPQHFGDGTRLSIL.